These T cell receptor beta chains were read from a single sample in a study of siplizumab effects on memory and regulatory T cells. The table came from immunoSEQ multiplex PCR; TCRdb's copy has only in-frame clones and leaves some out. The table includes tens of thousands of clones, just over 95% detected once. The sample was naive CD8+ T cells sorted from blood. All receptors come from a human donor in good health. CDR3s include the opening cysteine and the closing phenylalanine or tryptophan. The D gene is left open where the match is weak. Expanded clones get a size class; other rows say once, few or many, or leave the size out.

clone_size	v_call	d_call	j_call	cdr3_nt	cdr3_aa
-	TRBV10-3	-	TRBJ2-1	TGTGCCATCAGTTTAGGTACGGGGCACAATGAGCAGTTCTTC	CAISLGTGHNEQFF
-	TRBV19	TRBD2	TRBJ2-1	TGTGCCAGTAGTATATTGCCCGGGAGGGCATTAGGGTACAATGAGCAGTTCTTC	CASSILPGRALGYNEQFF
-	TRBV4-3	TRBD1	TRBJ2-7	TGCGCCAGCAGCCAAGAGGAGGACAGGGGGACATACGAGCAGTACTTC	CASSQEEDRGTYEQYF
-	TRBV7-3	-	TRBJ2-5	TGTGCCAGCAGCCTCGGGGGTGGGGTCCAAGAGACCCAGTACTTC	CASSLGGGVQETQYF
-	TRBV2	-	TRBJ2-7	TGTGCCAGCAGAGGACCCGGGGGCTACGAGCAGTACTTC	CASRGPGGYEQYF
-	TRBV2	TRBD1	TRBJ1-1	TGTGCCAGCAGCCTTGGACAGGGTTCCACTGAAGCTTTCTTT	CASSLGQGSTEAFF
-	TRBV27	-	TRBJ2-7	TGTGCCAGCAGTTTTAGAAGGACGGATTTCTACGAGCAGTACTTC	CASSFRRTDFYEQYF
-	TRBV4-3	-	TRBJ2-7	TGCGCCAGCAGCCATACTGACGGTGGTAGCTACGAGCAGTACTTC	CASSHTDGGSYEQYF
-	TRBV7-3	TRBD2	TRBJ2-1	TGTGCCAGCAGCTTAAATCCGGGAGGGACGTACAATGAGCAGTTCTTC	CASSLNPGGTYNEQFF
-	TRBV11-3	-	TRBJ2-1	TGTGCCAGCAGCGCTTCCTCCCTTGGGGACTCTAATGAGCAGTTCTTC	CASSASSLGDSNEQFF
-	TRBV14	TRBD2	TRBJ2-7	TGTGCCAGCAGCCCAGGGACTATCTCCTACGAGCAGTACTTC	CASSPGTISYEQYF
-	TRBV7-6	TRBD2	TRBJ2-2	TGTGCCACCTATTCGGGGGAGGGCACCGGGGAGCTGTTTTTT	CATYSGEGTGELFF
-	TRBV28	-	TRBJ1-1	TGTGCCAGCAGTGAAACAGGATACACTGAAGCTTTCTTT	CASSETGYTEAFF
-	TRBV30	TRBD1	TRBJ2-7	TGTGCCTGGAGCCAGGACAGGGGACCCGACGAGCAGTACTTC	CAWSQDRGPDEQYF
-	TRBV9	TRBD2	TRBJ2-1	TGTGCCAGCAGTCTTAGCGGGGCGTCCTACAATGAGCAGTTCTTC	CASSLSGASYNEQFF
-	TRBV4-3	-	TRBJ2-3	TGCGCCAGCAGCCAAGATTATGCCTCCCCGGGCACAGATACGCAGTATTTT	CASSQDYASPGTDTQYF
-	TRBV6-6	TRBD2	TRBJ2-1	TGTGCCAGCAGTTACGCGCTAGCGGGAGGTCCAATTGAGCAGTTCTTC	CASSYALAGGPIEQFF
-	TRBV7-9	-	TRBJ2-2	TGTGCCAGCAGCCCGAACACCGGGGAGCTGTTTTTT	CASSPNTGELFF
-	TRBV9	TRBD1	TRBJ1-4	TGTGCCAGCAGCGTCGGACAGGGTAACGAAAAACTGTTTTTT	CASSVGQGNEKLFF
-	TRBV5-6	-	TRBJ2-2	TGTGCCAGCAGCTTGGGGCAGGGGTACACCGGGGAGCTGTTTTTT	CASSLGQGYTGELFF
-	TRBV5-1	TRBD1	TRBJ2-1	TGCGCCAGCCACGCGACAGGGTTTGACAATGAGCAGTTCTTC	CASHATGFDNEQFF
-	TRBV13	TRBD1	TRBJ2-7	TGTGCCAGCAGCTTAGCAGGGGGCAACTACGAGCAGTACTTC	CASSLAGGNYEQYF
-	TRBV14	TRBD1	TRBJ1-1	TGTGCCAGCAGCGCGTGGACAGGTTCGAACGCTGAAGCTTTCTTT	CASSAWTGSNAEAFF
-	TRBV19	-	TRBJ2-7	TGTGCCAGTAGTATAGGCCCCGGTTCCTACGAGCAGTACTTC	CASSIGPGSYEQYF
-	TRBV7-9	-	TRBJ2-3	TGTGCCAGCAGCCCAGAGGGACGGGATACGCAGTATTTT	CASSPEGRDTQYF
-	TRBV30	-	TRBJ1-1	TGTGCCTGGAGTGTACTACTAACTGAAGCTTTCTTT	CAWSVLLTEAFF
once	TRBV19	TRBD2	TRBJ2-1	TGTGCCAGCCGGACTAGCGGGAGCCCCTACAATGAGCAGTTCTTC	CASRTSGSPYNEQFF
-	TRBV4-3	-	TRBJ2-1	TGCGCCAGCAGCCAAGTCTTTTCCGGTGGGTACAATGAGCAGTTCTTC	CASSQVFSGGYNEQFF
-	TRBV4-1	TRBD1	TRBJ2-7	TGCGCCAGCAGCCAAAGGACAGGCCACGACGAGCAGTACTTC	CASSQRTGHDEQYF
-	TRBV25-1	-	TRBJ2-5	TGTGCCAGCAGTGACGCCAGGTACGAGACCCAGTACTTC	CASSDARYETQYF
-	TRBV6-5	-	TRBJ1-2	TGTGCCAGCAGTTACTCGAGATTTGGGGGCTACACCTTC	CASSYSRFGGYTF
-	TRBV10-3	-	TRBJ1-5	TGTGCCATCAGTGAAGAGGGGAATCAGCCCCAGCATTTT	CAISEEGNQPQHF
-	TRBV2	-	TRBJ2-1	TGTGCCAGCAGTGGTGGGTATGAGCAGTTCTTC	CASSGGYEQFF
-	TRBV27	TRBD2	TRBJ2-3	TGTGCCAGCAGTCCACTAGCGGGAGGCCTTGATACGCAGTATTTT	CASSPLAGGLDTQYF
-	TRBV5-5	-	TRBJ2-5	TGTGCCAGCAGCTTGACGAGCGATGAGACCCAGTACTTC	CASSLTSDETQYF
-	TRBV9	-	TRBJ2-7	TGTGCCAGCAGCGTAGAGCCGTCCTACGAGCAGTACTTC	CASSVEPSYEQYF
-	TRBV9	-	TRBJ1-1	TGTGCCAGCAGCCCGAGGTCAGGCACTGAAGCTTTCTTT	CASSPRSGTEAFF
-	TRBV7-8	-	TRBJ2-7	TGTGCCAGCAGCTTATATGGGCGTTACGAGCAGTACTTC	CASSLYGRYEQYF
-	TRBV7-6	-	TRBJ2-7	TGTGCCAGCAGCTTAGGTTCCCGGACTGGCAGGGAGCAGTACTTC	CASSLGSRTGREQYF
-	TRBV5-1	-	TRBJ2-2	TGCGCCAGCAGCTACGAGTGGATCGGGGAGCTGTTTTTT	CASSYEWIGELFF
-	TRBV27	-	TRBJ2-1	TGTGCCAGCAGTTTTGGGTCAGGCAATGAGCAGTTCTTC	CASSFGSGNEQFF
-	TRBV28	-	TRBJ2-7	TGTGCCAGCAGAGGAACAGGGCTTTACTCCTACGAGCAGTACTTC	CASRGTGLYSYEQYF
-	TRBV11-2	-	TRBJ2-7	TGTGCCAGCAGCTTTGGGCTAGACGCCGAGCAGTACTTC	CASSFGLDAEQYF
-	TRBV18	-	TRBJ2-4	TGTGCCAGCTCACCTGAAGAAGGTCAAAACATTCAGTACTTC	CASSPEEGQNIQYF
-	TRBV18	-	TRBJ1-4	TGTGCCAGCTCACCAGGGACCCTGGATGAAAAACTGTTTTTT	CASSPGTLDEKLFF
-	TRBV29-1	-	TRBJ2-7	TGCAGCGCCAGGCTCGGGGACCACGAGCAGTACTTC	CSARLGDHEQYF
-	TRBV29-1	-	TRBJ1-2	TGCAGCGTTGAGCGGGTCAGGCGCAACCTTAACTATGGCTACACCTTC	CSVERVRRNLNYGYTF
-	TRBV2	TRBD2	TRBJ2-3	TGTGCCAGCAGTGAAATGGGGACTAGCGTCCCAGATACGCAGTATTTT	CASSEMGTSVPDTQYF
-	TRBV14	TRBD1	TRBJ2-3	TGTGCCAGCAGCCTCCCACTACAGGGGGCCGCAGATACGCAGTATTTT	CASSLPLQGAADTQYF
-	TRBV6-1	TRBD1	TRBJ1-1	TGTGCCAGCAGTGAAGCGGGGACAGGGTGGGTTTACACTGAAGCTTTCTTT	CASSEAGTGWVYTEAFF
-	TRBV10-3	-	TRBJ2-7	TGTGCCATCAGCTCAGGAGGGGATGAGTACTTC	CAISSGGDEYF
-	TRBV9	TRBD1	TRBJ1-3	TGTGCCAGCAGCGTAGGTGGAGGGGGCGCTTCTGGAAACACCATATATTTT	CASSVGGGGASGNTIYF
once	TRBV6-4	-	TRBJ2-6	TGTGCCAGCAGTGACAGGGTCTCTGGGGCCAACGTCCTGACTTTC	CASSDRVSGANVLTF
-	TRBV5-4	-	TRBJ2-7	TGTGCCAGCAGCTTGACCCCAGGCTACGAGCAGTACTTC	CASSLTPGYEQYF
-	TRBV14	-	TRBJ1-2	TGTGCCAGCAGCCAAGATAGGTCTAGACCCGGATATGGCTACACCTTC	CASSQDRSRPGYGYTF
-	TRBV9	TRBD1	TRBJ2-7	TGTGCCAGCACCCAAGGACAGGGCTACGAGCAGTACTTC	CASTQGQGYEQYF
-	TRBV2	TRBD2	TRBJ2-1	TGTGCCAGCAGTGAAGCCCCGGGACTAGCGTACAATGAGCAGTTCTTC	CASSEAPGLAYNEQFF
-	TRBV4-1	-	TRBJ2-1	TGCGCCAGCAGCCAAGATAGCGACAGCTCCTACAATGAGCAGTTCTTC	CASSQDSDSSYNEQFF
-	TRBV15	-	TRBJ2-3	TGTGCCACCAGCAGAGATTCGTCCCCCACAGATACGCAGTATTTT	CATSRDSSPTDTQYF